The 32 T cell receptor beta chains in this list originate from one sample, sequenced in a study of CD4 and CD8 cells across lung adenocarcinoma regions. TCRdb fed the PCR reads into MiXCR, producing one record per CDR3 protein. The sample carries under 30,000 distinct CDR3 sequences, 50% to 55% recorded once. Sequencing was carried out using CD8+ T cells from the center of a lung tumor. These receptors were collected from a male donor with lung adenocarcinoma. The CD4 and CD8 labels of this study may be unreliable.

As for this clonotype: This may be a read error: a much more frequent sequence differs by one nucleotide. The rearrangement joins TRBV6-1 to TRBJ2-1; D is undetermined. Looked up from germline, CDR1 is MNHNS and CDR2 is SASEGT. The CDR3 runs to 11 residues. V gave up 8 bases and J gave up 13 bases, with 15 bases separating them. CDR3 loop: CASSILETQFF. In DNA form, the CDR3 reads TGTGCCAGCTCTATTCTAGAGACCCAGTTCTTC.

This chain joins TRBV7-8 and TRBJ2-3, with D perhaps assigned TRBD1 or TRBD2 (5 bases each). Germline V gene sequence: CDR1 SGHVS, CDR2 FQNEAQ. CDR3 length equals 11 residues. V gave up 4 bases and J gave up 8 bases, with 7 bases separating them. CDR3 sequence (DNA): TGTGCCAGCAGCTCTGGGACTACGCAGTATTTT. Translating gives CASSSGTTQYF.

This clonotype has more than one count but fewer than ten. The rearrangement uses TRBV6-1 and TRBJ2-3; TRBD1 or TRBD2 may be the D gene (5 bases each). The CDR3 covers 11 residues. V lost 7 bases and J lost 6, with 8 bases in between. The germline CDR1 and CDR2 sequences are MNHNS and SASEGT. CDR3 sequence reads: CASTWGDTQYF. CDR3 DNA sequence: TGTGCCAGCACATGGGGGGATACGCAGTATTTT.

By frequency in the sample, this clonotype is medium-sized (0.01 to 0.1%). The rearrangement uses TRBV6-1 and TRBJ1-1, with TRBD1 matching over 8 bases. The CDR3 has 14 amino acids. With 6 bases clipped from V and 5 bases from J, the junction kept 8 bases outside the gene matches. The V gene's germline CDR1 is MNHNS and CDR2 SASEGT. CDR3 amino acids: CASSFQGATTEAFF. The DNA for the CDR3 is TGTGCCAGCAGCTTCCAGGGGGCTACGACTGAAGCTTTCTTT.

This clonotype showed up many times. CDR3 sequence reads: CSASGLADWAKNIQYF. The CDR3 DNA reads as TGCAGTGCTTCGGGACTAGCGGACTGGGCCAAAAACATTCAGTACTTC. This sequence joins TRBV20-1 and TRBJ2-4, with 11 bases identical to TRBD2. The CDR3 extends over 16 amino acids. Germline CDR1 is DFQATT and CDR2 is SNEGSKA (reference sequence). Trimming at V came to 5 bases and at J to 1 base, leaving 7 bases not matched to a gene.

This clonotype ranks as medium-sized. The gene calls are TRBV6-1 and TRBJ2-5, with 8 bases that match TRBD2. The CDR3 loop spans 15 amino acids. Germline CDR1 MNHNS, CDR2 SASEGT. V was clipped by 6 bases and J by 11 bases; unmatched bases: 17. In nucleotides, the CDR3 is TGTGCCAGCAGCCAAAATAGCGGGATGGTGGGGGAGCAGTACTTC. It specifies CASSQNSGMVGEQYF.

Of note for this clonotype: One end of the junction does not line up with germline, which may come from a read error. The chain has TRBV6-1 and TRBJ2-5, with a tentative D call TRBD2 (5 bases). CDR3 size: 14 residues. Germline CDR1 is MNHNS and CDR2 is SASEGT. This CDR3 is CAGSEGRKQETQYF. The CDR3 bases are TGTGCGGGGAGCGAAGGGCGGAAGCAAGAGACGCAGTATTTC.

This clonotype was observed at least ten times. This chain links TRBV27 with TRBJ2-7; the match to TRBD1 covers 8 bases. The CDR3 covers 16 residues. V trimming: 2 bases; J trimming: 2 bases; junction bases outside the gene matches: 8. The germline V gene encodes CDR1 MNHEY and CDR2 SMNVEV (reference sequence). CDR3 nucleotide sequence: TGTGCCAGCAGTTTAGACAGGGGAACGGTTGCCTACGAGCAGTACTTC. It translates to CASSLDRGTVAYEQYF.

This clonotype rates as medium-sized (0.01 to 0.1%). The V gene is TRBV6-1, the J gene TRBJ2-3; D uncertain. CDR3 length: 12 residues. Germline loops: CDR1 MNHNS, CDR2 SASEGT. V gave up 6 bases and J gave up 6 bases, with 10 bases separating them. The CDR3 nucleotides read TGTGCCAGCAGGGACCTCTGGGATACGCAGTATTTT. As protein: CASRDLWDTQYF.

The chain carries TRBV7-8 and TRBJ1-5; D is undetermined. Trimming stripped 2 bases from V and 0 bases from J, with 8 bases between. Germline CDR1 reads SGHVS; CDR2 reads FQNEAQ. The CDR3 length is 15 residues. CDR3 in amino acids: CASSLNSDSNQPQHF. In nucleotides, the CDR3 is TGTGCCAGCAGCTTAAACAGTGATAGCAATCAGCCCCAGCATTTT.

This clonotype is medium-sized. This chain uses TRBV6-6 with TRBJ2-5, with D maybe TRBD1 (6 bases). CDR1 and CDR2 from the germline V gene are MNHNY and SVGAGI (reference sequence). This CDR3 contains 14 residues. V dropped 6 bases and J dropped 7 bases, with 18 bases sitting between them. CDR3 protein: CASSLNRVWGTQYF. CDR3 DNA sequence: TGTGCCAGCAGCTTAAACAGGGTCTGGGGGACCCAGTACTTC.

Concerning this clonotype: Compared with germline, one end of the junction differs, possibly owing to a read error. This chain connects TRBV25-1 to TRBJ2-3; TRBD2 might be the D (6 bases). Germline V lookup: CDR1 MGHDK, CDR2 SYGVNS. The CDR3 runs 14 residues. The DNA for the CDR3 is TGTGGCGGCACTGAGCCGGGAGCCACAGACATGCAGTACTTT. As protein: CGGTEPGATDMQYF. Combining the CDR3 with reference TRBV25-1 and TRBJ2-3 gives the whole variable domain EADIYQTPRYLVIGTGKKITLECSQTMGHDKMYWYQQDPGMELHLIHYSYGVNSTEKGDLSSESTVSRIRTEHFPLTLESARPSHTSQYLCGGTEPGATDMQYFGPGTRLTVL.

This rearrangement joins TRBV5-1 to TRBJ2-7; 7 bases match TRBD2. V was clipped by 4 bases and J by 4 bases; unmatched bases: 20. The CDR3 is 18 amino acids. CDR1 is SGHRS, CDR2 YFSETQ, per germline. The CDR3: CASSVLGASGYVRYEQYF. For the CDR3, the DNA is TGCGCCAGCAGCGTGCTTGGGGCTAGCGGTTATGTTAGGTACGAGCAGTACTTC.

The V and J genes are TRBV3-1 and TRBJ1-5; 8 nucleotides agree with TRBD1. Trimming removed 5 bases from V and 0 bases from J; junction bases left unmatched: 0. CDR1 LGHDT and CDR2 YNNKEL come from the germline V gene (reference sequence). The length of the CDR3 is 14 residues. The CDR3, as DNA: TGTGCCAGCAGCGGACAGGGTAGCAATCAGCCCCAGCATTTT. Translated, it gives CASSGQGSNQPQHF.

This clonotype has at least ten counts. The rearrangement uses TRBV6-1 and TRBJ1-5; 7 bases are shared with TRBD1. The length of the CDR3 is 13 residues. Losses at the gene ends were 9 bases for V and 1 base for J; bases not matched to a gene: 3. CDR1 and CDR2 (germline): MNHNS, SASEGT. CDR3 residues: CASDRVSNQPQHF. Written as DNA, the CDR3 is TGTGCCAGTGACAGGGTAAGCAATCAGCCCCAGCATTTT.

Of note for this clonotype: The junction differs from germline at one of its ends, possibly a read error. The chain links TRBV6-1 to TRBJ2-3; D unresolved. This CDR3 is 13 amino acids long. Germline V lookup: CDR1 MNHNS, CDR2 SASEGT. CDR3 nucleotide sequence: TGTGCCAGCAGTGAACGGGCCAAAGATACTCAGTATTTT. Encoded protein: CASSERAKDTQYF.

Relative to its sample, this clonotype is medium-sized (0.01 to 0.1%). The chain couples TRBV6-5 to TRBJ2-1; 13 bases line up with TRBD2. CDR1 is MNHEY, CDR2 SVGAGI, per germline. There are 16 residues in the CDR3. V was clipped by 2 bases and J by 6 bases; unmatched bases: 4. CDR3 region: CASSYRTSGRSNEQFF. In nucleotides, the CDR3 is TGTGCCAGCAGTTACCGGACTAGCGGGAGATCCAATGAGCAGTTCTTC.

Note on this clonotype: One end of the junction is discordant with germline, which a read error may explain. This sequence joins TRBV6-1 and TRBJ2-4; D possibly corresponds to TRBD2 (7 bases). Germline CDR1 reads MNHNS; CDR2 reads SASEGT. This CDR3 is 21 amino acids long. DNA for the CDR3: TGTGCCAGCAGTGAGGGGCTTTGCGGGGGAGGCGGGGGCCGAGACCAAAACACTCAGTACTTC. Amino acid sequence: CASSEGLCGGGGGRDQNTQYF.

This clonotype has at least ten counts. This chain joins TRBV6-1 and TRBJ2-3; D is ambiguous. From germline, CDR1 is MNHNS and CDR2 SASEGT. The CDR3 length is 16 residues. V gave up 0 bases and J gave up 0 bases, with 10 bases separating them. The CDR3 nucleotides read TGTGCCAGCAGTGAAGCGCTGCAGTCCAGCACAGATACGCAGTATTTT. It specifies CASSEALQSSTDTQYF.

Comment on this clonotype: One end of the junction varies from germline; a read error may be responsible. The gene calls are TRBV10-3 and TRBJ2-5, with 12 nucleotides matching TRBD2. The CDR3 has 17 residues. Germline lookup yields CDR1 ENHRY and CDR2 SYGVKD. CDR3 nucleotides: TGTGCCATCAGTGGGCGGACTAGCGGGATTCTCACAGAGACGCAGTATTTC. Translating it yields CAISGRTSGILTETQYF.

V and J are TRBV4-1 and TRBJ2-5, with D perhaps matching TRBD2 (6 bases). The assigned J gene may be wrong: the sequence end matches TRBJ2-7 better. Looked up from germline, CDR1 is MGHRA and CDR2 is YSYEKL. The CDR3 has 12 residues. In DNA, the CDR3 is TGCGCCAGCAGCCAGGGGGGTTACGAGCAGTACTTC. It yields the protein CASSQGGYEQYF.

The chain links TRBV6-6 to TRBJ2-5; possible D gene TRBD1, 7 bases. The J call may be in error: the DNA end matches TRBJ2-7 better. This CDR3 region has 14 residues. Germline-derived CDR1 and CDR2 are MNHNY and SVGAGI (reference sequence). CDR3 sequence (DNA): TGTGCCAGCAGTTACGCGGGGACAGTCTACGAGCAGTACTTC. Translation: CASSYAGTVYEQYF.

This clonotype occurred once. The chain uses TRBV10-1 and TRBJ2-4; D is possibly TRBD2 (7 bases). This CDR3 is 14 amino acids long. Germline CDR1 reads WNHNN; CDR2 reads SYGVQD (reference sequence). The DNA for the CDR3 is TGCCGCAGCTGGGGGGGGCCAGCCAAAGACACGCAGTACTTC. This gives the protein CRSWGGPAKDTQYF.

A note on this clonotype: Its ends do not fully match the called genes, so a read error is possible. The genes are TRBV6-4 and TRBJ2-3; D is perhaps TRBD1 (7 bases). CDR1 and CDR2 (germline): MRHNA, SNTAGT. This CDR3 spans 16 amino acids. The CDR3 DNA is TGTGCCAGCAGTGAGATGGGTCAGGGGGGCAAAGATATGCAGTACTTT. Amino acids: CASSEMGQGGKDMQYF.

This clonotype was counted at least ten times. The gene calls are TRBV9 and TRBJ1-2; D ambiguous. Deletions cut 10 bases from V and 8 bases from J, with 9 bases between. The V gene's germline CDR1 is SGDLS and CDR2 YYNGEE. The CDR3 spans 9 residues. The CDR3 nucleotides are TGTGCCCGAAAATCGGGCTACACCTTC. Its protein is CARKSGYTF. Looking up the rest from reference TRBV9 and TRBJ1-2 gives the full variable domain: DSGVTQTPKHLITATGQRVTLRCSPRSGDLSVYWYQQSLDQGLQFLIQYYNGEERAKGNILERFSAQQFPDLHSELNLSSLELGDSALYFCARKSGYTFGSGTRLTVV.

This clonotype was recorded only once. The V gene is TRBV6-1, the J gene TRBJ2-1; 9 bases align to TRBD1. V lost 4 bases to trimming and J lost 13 bases; unmatched junction nucleotides: 14. From germline, CDR1 is MNHNS and CDR2 SASEGT. This CDR3 is built from 15 residues. CDR3: CASSGSRDREDTQFF. For the CDR3, the DNA is TGTGCCAGCAGTGGATCCCGGGACAGGGAAGACACCCAGTTCTTC.

This clonotype has at least ten counts. The gene calls are TRBV20-1 and TRBJ2-4; no definite D call. V gave up 0 bases and J gave up 6 bases, with 12 bases separating them. The CDR3 length is 14 residues. Germline values: CDR1 DFQATT, CDR2 SNEGSKA (reference sequence). The CDR3 nucleotides are TGCAGTGCTAGAGATCGAAACAGAGTAAACATTCAGTACTTC. It codes for CSARDRNRVNIQYF.

This clonotype is medium-sized (0.01 to 0.1%). The chain links TRBV6-1 to TRBJ1-5, with a weak D call TRBD1 (6 bases). Deletions cut 2 bases from V and 2 bases from J, with 10 bases between. CDR1 is MNHNS, CDR2 SASEGT, per germline. The CDR3 is 15 residues long. The CDR3 protein is CASSEYGQRNQPQHF. CDR3 DNA: TGTGCCAGCAGTGAATACGGACAGCGCAATCAGCCCCAGCATTTT.

By its share, this clonotype is medium-sized. V usage is TRBV6-1 and J usage is TRBJ2-2; weak D call: TRBD2 (5 bases). Germline V lookup: CDR1 MNHNS, CDR2 SASEGT. The CDR3 is made up of 15 amino acids. V shed 2 bases and J shed 7 bases, with 14 bases lying between them. CDR3 protein: CASSEIRGSHGELFF. CDR3 DNA: TGTGCCAGCAGTGAAATTCGGGGTTCCCACGGGGAGCTGTTTTTT.

The CDR3 DNA reads as TGTGCCAGCAGTAACCCCATAGCGGGGGATAGTCAGTACAAGCAGTATTTT. As protein: CASSNPIAGDSQYKQYF. The chain links TRBV6-5 to TRBJ2-3; 9 bases fit TRBD2. V lost 5 bases and J lost 11; bases outside the gene matches: 20. This CDR3 comprises 17 residues. Looked up from germline, CDR1 is MNHEY and CDR2 is SVGAGI.

Notes on this clonotype: A much larger clone differs from this one at a single base, so this may be a read error. The rearrangement joins TRBV6-1 to TRBJ2-1; no definite D call. Germline assignment: CDR1 MNHNS and CDR2 SASEGT. V was trimmed by 6 bases and J by 10 bases, leaving 16 bases between them. This CDR3 region has 13 residues. The DNA for the CDR3 is TGTGCCAGCAGACCCCATAGGACCTACGAGCAGTTCTTC. Amino acids: CASRPHRTYEQFF.

This clonotype is a singleton in its sample. The chain has TRBV11-2 and TRBJ2-1, with D possibly being TRBD1 (6 bases). The J call is doubtful: the DNA matches TRBJ2-7 better. CDR3 length equals 15 residues. CDR1 is SGHAT, CDR2 FQNNGV, per germline. CDR3 nucleotide sequence: TGTGCCAGCAGCCCAAACAGGGCTCTCTCCTACGAGCAGTACTTC. Amino acids: CASSPNRALSYEQYF.